This TCR beta chain came from a study of cytomegalovirus exposure and HLA in healthy donors. Primers: 60 Vbeta forward and 13 Jbeta reverse. Profiled with immunoSEQ multiplex PCR; TCRdb holds only in-frame clones, not every one. The sample consists of some 100,000 clones, 70% to 85% of them appearing once. The CDR3 loop spans 15 amino acids. V gave up 6 bases and J gave up 5 bases; unmatched junction bases: 10. CDR1 is MNHEY, CDR2 SVGAGI, per germline. The receptor comes from a woman between 50 and 59 years old in good health and CMV-seropositive. Specimen: PBMCs. The chain couples TRBV6-5 to TRBJ2-1, with 7 bases lining up with TRBD2. The CDR3 loop reads CASSSSRGRHNEQFF. The CDR3 nucleotides read TGTGCCAGCAGCTCCTCGCGGGGGAGACACAATGAGCAGTTCTTC.